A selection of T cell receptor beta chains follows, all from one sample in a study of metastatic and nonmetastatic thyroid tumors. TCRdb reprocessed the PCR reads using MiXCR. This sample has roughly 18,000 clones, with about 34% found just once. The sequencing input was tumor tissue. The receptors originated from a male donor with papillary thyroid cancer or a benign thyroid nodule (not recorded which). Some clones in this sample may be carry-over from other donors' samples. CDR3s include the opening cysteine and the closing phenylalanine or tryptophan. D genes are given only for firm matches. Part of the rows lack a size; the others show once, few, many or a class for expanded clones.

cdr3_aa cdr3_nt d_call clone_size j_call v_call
CASSETADSWELFF TGTGCCAGCAGTGAAACCGCGGACAGTTGGGAGCTGTTTTTT - many TRBJ2-2 TRBV6-1
CASSGTQGPGPSTGELFF TGTGCCAGCAGCGGTACACAGGGTCCGGGACCGAGCACCGGGGAGCTGTTTTTT - - TRBJ2-2 TRBV9
CASSETGQGDQPQHF TGTGCCAGCAGTGAAACGGGGCAGGGCGATCAGCCCCAGCATTTT - many TRBJ1-5 TRBV2
CASSVGPLPEDSGELFF TGTGCCAGCAGCGTAGGGCCACTGCCAGAAGACAGCGGGGAGCTGTTTTTT - - TRBJ2-2 TRBV9
CASSQALGTGNTEAFF TGTGCCAGCAGCCAAGCTTTGGGCACAGGGAACACTGAAGCTTTCTTT - - TRBJ1-1 TRBV4-2
CASSSQGGEREQYF TGTGCCAGTAGTTCCCAGGGGGGGGAGAGGGAGCAGTACTTC - - TRBJ2-7 TRBV7-3
CASSVYFSVSNQPQHF TGTGCCAGCAGTGTGTACTTTTCGGTCAGCAATCAGCCCCAGCATTTT - once TRBJ1-5 TRBV28
CASSLTGGPENEQFF TGTGCCAGCAGCTTAACGGGGGGCCCCGAAAATGAGCAGTTCTTC - - TRBJ2-1 TRBV11-1
CASSEGQYETQYF TGTGCCAGCAGCGAAGGGCAGTACGAGACCCAGTACTTC - few TRBJ2-5 TRBV6-1
CASGTSGRADTQYF TGCGCCAGCGGGACTAGCGGGAGAGCAGATACGCAGTATTTT TRBD2 - TRBJ2-3 TRBV5-1
CASSRSIGREQYF TGCGCCAGCAGCCGATCCATAGGGCGCGAGCAGTACTTC - - TRBJ2-7 TRBV5-1
CDSSPWGGTNTGDLFF TGTGACAGCAGCCCATGGGGCGGGACTAACACCGGGGACCTGTTTTTT TRBD2 - TRBJ2-2 TRBV5-4
CASSPPGGTYNAHFF TGTGCCAGCAGCCCACCCGGGGGAACCTACAATGCGCATTTCTTC - - TRBJ2-1 TRBV9
CASSKGRLYGYTF TGTGCCAGCAGTAAGGGACGGCTCTATGGCTACACCTTC - large TRBJ1-2 TRBV6-1
CSAPPGQGAFGTGYNEQFF TGCAGTGCTCCACCGGGACAGGGGGCGTTTGGGACTGGCTACAATGAGCAGTTCTTC TRBD1 - TRBJ2-1 TRBV20-1
CASNQWAGSYNEQFF TGTGCCAGCAACCAGTGGGCGGGCTCCTACAATGAGCAGTTCTTC - once TRBJ2-1 TRBV11-2
CASSLALGTTYEQYF TGTGCCAGCAGCTTAGCTCTTGGGACAACCTACGAGCAGTACTTC - - TRBJ2-7 TRBV9
CASIPYLTGERDGYTF TGTGCCAGCATCCCGTACTTAACAGGTGAGAGGGATGGCTACACCTTC - - TRBJ1-2 TRBV11-2
CAWDRATYNSPLHF TGTGCCTGGGACAGGGCAACCTATAATTCACCCCTCCACTTT TRBD1 - TRBJ1-6 TRBV30
CSAFEGGNQPQHF TGCAGTGCCTTCGAGGGTGGCAATCAGCCCCAGCATTTT - - TRBJ1-5 TRBV20-1
CASSVAWDKNTEAFF TGTGCCAGCAGTGTAGCGTGGGACAAGAACACTGAAGCTTTCTTT - medium-sized TRBJ1-1 TRBV6-1
CASSQVIDGHEQYF TGTGCCAGCAGCCAAGTGATCGATGGGCACGAGCAGTACTTC - many TRBJ2-7 TRBV3-1
CASSLVWSSSYNEQFF TGTGCCAGCAGCTTAGTGTGGAGCAGCTCCTACAATGAGCAGTTCTTC - medium-sized TRBJ2-1 TRBV7-9
CASSYTGTGESEQYF TGTGCCAGCAGCTATACTGGGACAGGGGAATCCGAGCAGTACTTC TRBD1 - TRBJ2-7 TRBV11-1
CSSLRSSYNEQFF TGCAGCTCGCTGAGGAGCTCCTACAATGAGCAGTTCTTC - many TRBJ2-1 TRBV20-1
CASSLNGPHYEQYF TGTGCCAGCAGTTTAAATGGGCCCCACTACGAGCAGTACTTC - medium-sized TRBJ2-7 TRBV28
CASSPASGRGPGSYNEQFF TGTGCCAGCAGCCCCGCCAGCGGGAGAGGTCCAGGCTCCTACAATGAGCAGTTCTTC TRBD2 many TRBJ2-1 TRBV7-8
CASSLGQGLDGREQYF TGCGCCAGCAGCTTGGGACAGGGACTAGATGGTCGCGAGCAGTACTTC - - TRBJ2-7 TRBV5-1
CASSLGASKDRFF TGTGCCAGCAGCTTGGGGGCGTCGAAGGACCGGTTCTTC - many TRBJ2-1 TRBV5-6
CASSTQGQGYEQYF TGTGCCAGCAGCACCCAGGGCCAGGGATACGAGCAGTACTTC - medium-sized TRBJ2-7 TRBV27
CANNAGGRNEQYF TGTGCCAACAACGCTGGAGGGCGAAACGAGCAGTACTTC - few TRBJ2-7 TRBV2
CDSSREGAGRFLTF TGTGACAGCAGCCGAGAAGGGGCGGGGCGGTTCCTGACTTTC - - TRBJ2-6 TRBV5-4
CASSYPSVAGEGDEQFF TGTGCCAGCAGTTACCCCTCAGTGGCGGGGGAGGGCGATGAGCAGTTCTTC TRBD2 - TRBJ2-1 TRBV6-5
CASSLGDREEKETQYF TGTGCCAGCAGCTTAGGGGACAGGGAAGAGAAGGAGACCCAGTACTTC TRBD1 medium-sized TRBJ2-5 TRBV11-2
CASSFQVFGEQFF TGTGCCAGCAGTTTTCAGGTTTTCGGTGAGCAGTTCTTC - few TRBJ2-1 TRBV28
CASSPRQGWGVYTF TGTGCCAGCAGCCCTCGACAGGGTTGGGGCGTCTACACCTTC TRBD1 few TRBJ1-2 TRBV27
CASSSGLAGPRSTDTQYF TGTGCCAGCAGCTCCGGACTAGCGGGACCCAGAAGCACAGATACGCAGTATTTT TRBD2 - TRBJ2-3 TRBV11-2
CASSLRAADYGYTF TGTGCCAGCAGCTTGCGGGCAGCCGACTATGGCTACACCTTC - few TRBJ1-2 TRBV5-8
CASSEQGATWDNEQFF TGCGCCAGCAGCGAACAGGGGGCTACTTGGGACAATGAGCAGTTCTTC TRBD1 many TRBJ2-1 TRBV5-1
CASSYIMGLADSYEQYF TGTGCCAGCAGTTACATAATGGGACTAGCGGATTCCTACGAGCAGTACTTC TRBD2 medium-sized TRBJ2-7 TRBV6-2/TRBV6-3
CSARGRMRTGYYGYTF TGCAGTGCTAGAGGCCGGATGCGTACAGGTTACTATGGCTACACCTTC - - TRBJ1-2 TRBV20-1
CASKTSGNSYEQYF TGCGCCAGTAAGACTAGCGGGAATTCCTACGAGCAGTACTTC TRBD2 - TRBJ2-7 TRBV5-1
CASRTGDTDKQYF TGTGCCAGCAGAACAGGGGACACAGATAAGCAGTATTTT TRBD1 - TRBJ2-3 TRBV6-4
CASSLGVAGGRTGELFF TGTGCCAGCAGCCTCGGGGTAGCGGGAGGGAGGACCGGGGAGCTGTTTTTT TRBD2 many TRBJ2-2 TRBV7-3
CSALRQGGAHEQYF TGCAGTGCACTAAGACAGGGGGGAGCCCACGAGCAGTACTTC TRBD1 medium-sized TRBJ2-7 TRBV20-1
CASSSTDTQYF TGTGCCAGCAGCTCCACAGATACGCAGTATTTT - few TRBJ2-3 TRBV7-8
CASSLPTNEKLFF TGTGCCAGCAGTCTCCCGACTAATGAAAAACTGTTTTTT - many TRBJ1-4 TRBV6-1
CASTQGMLEQYF TGTGCCAGCACACAGGGGATGCTCGAGCAGTACTTC TRBD1 many TRBJ2-7 TRBV5-6
CSAYAVRDTEAFF TGCAGTGCTTACGCGGTCAGGGACACTGAAGCTTTCTTT - - TRBJ1-1 TRBV20-1
CASSLRDRMNTEAFF TGTGCCAGCAGTTTGCGGGACAGAATGAACACTGAAGCTTTCTTT TRBD1 - TRBJ1-1 TRBV12-3/TRBV12-4
CASSLIAGYNEQFF TGTGCCAGCAGCCTAATAGCGGGGTACAATGAGCAGTTCTTC TRBD2 many TRBJ2-1 TRBV4-2
CSAMVGGRSLCYTF TGCAGTGCAATGGTGGGCGGGCGTTCTTTATGCTACACCTTC - - TRBJ1-2 TRBV20-1
CSVGQGREKLFF TGCAGCGTTGGTCAGGGTCGCGAAAAACTGTTTTTT - many TRBJ1-4 TRBV29-1
CSARGTWGIAQHF TGCAGTGCTAGGGGTACTTGGGGTATAGCTCAGCATTTT - - TRBJ1-5 TRBV20-1
CASNQGANYEQYF TGTGCCAGCAACCAGGGGGCTAACTACGAGCAGTACTTC TRBD1 few TRBJ2-7 TRBV2